The 13 T cell receptor beta chains below come from one sample, sequenced in a study of human T cells and chemical hapten exposure. As for time point: patch test 3, about 24 weeks after DPC sensitization. The treatment: therapeutic diphenylcyclopropenone sensitization with weekly scalp DPC. TCRdb reanalysed the RACE reads using MiXCR and keeps one entry per CDR3 protein. The table lists 130,000 or so distinct CDR3 sequences, approximately 11% of them singletons. The sample consisted of whole blood, taken in connection with sensitization to the hapten diphenylcyclopropenone (DPC). Receptors originate from a woman in her 50s with alopecia areata. Some clones in this sample may be carry-over from other donors' samples.

In this sample, this clonotype turned up a few times. This chain joins TRBV20-1 and TRBJ1-3, with D uncertain. Germline-derived CDR1 and CDR2 are DFQATT and SNEGSKA (reference sequence). V was clipped by 6 bases and J by 0 bases, with 9 bases between them. CDR3 size: 13 residues. The CDR3 nucleotides are TGCAGTGCCCCAGTCCTCTCTGGAAACACCATATATTTT. Its translation: CSAPVLSGNTIYF.

This clonotype was counted ten times or more. V and J are TRBV25-1 and TRBJ2-3; D unresolved. This CDR3 spans 11 amino acids. The germline CDR1 and CDR2 sequences are MGHDK and SYGVNS. The ends were cut back, 4 bases at V and 9 bases at J, with 8 bases in the middle. The CDR3 loop reads CASSAFGTQYF. DNA for the CDR3: TGTGCCAGCAGTGCCTTTGGAACGCAGTATTTT.

This clonotype was detected only a few times. The rearrangement joins TRBV2 to TRBJ2-1; maybe TRBD2 (7 bases). Trimming took 3 bases from V and 4 from J, leaving 13 bases between them. The CDR3 spans 15 residues. Germline CDR1 and CDR2: SNHLY and FYNNEI. This chain's CDR3 is CASSDTGGDYNEQFF. In DNA form, the CDR3 reads TGTGCCAGCAGTGACACGGGGGGCGATTACAATGAGCAGTTCTTC.

This clonotype was observed a handful of times. The rearrangement links TRBV9 to TRBJ2-7; D not resolved. This CDR3 is 14 amino acids long. CDR1 is SGDLS and CDR2 is YYNGEE in the germline V gene. The V gene lost 0 bases and the J gene lost 1 base, with 8 bases spanning the gap. The CDR3 protein is CASSVGSQSYEQYF. The CDR3 DNA reads as TGTGCCAGCAGCGTAGGAAGCCAATCCTACGAGCAGTACTTC.

This clonotype was found a few times. The gene calls are TRBV28 and TRBJ1-2; D possibly corresponds to TRBD1 (5 bases). Looked up from germline, CDR1 is MDHEN and CDR2 is SYDVKM. There are 13 residues in the CDR3. Trimming took off 6 bases at V and 7 bases at J, with 15 bases between the two ends. CDR3 protein: CASRGAAGLGYTF. CDR3 nucleotide sequence: TGTGCCAGCAGGGGAGCAGCAGGGCTTGGCTACACCTTC.

This clonotype has at least ten counts. V usage is TRBV12-3 or TRBV12-4 and J usage is TRBJ2-5, with TRBD1 identical over 8 bases. Trimming cost V 5 bases and J 4 bases; bases outside gene matches: 6. The CDR3 sequence is 14 residues long. The CDR3: CASSNTGGGETQYF. The CDR3 region has the DNA TGTGCCAGCAGTAATACAGGGGGAGGAGAGACCCAGTACTTC.

In this sample, this clonotype turned up many times. This chain connects TRBV24-1 to TRBJ2-3; 12 bases match TRBD2. This CDR3 is built from 16 residues. Looked up from germline, CDR1 is KGHDR and CDR2 is SFDVKD. Losses at the gene ends were 2 bases for V and 4 bases for J; bases not matched to a gene: 3. The CDR3 spells CATSDSSSGRADTQYF. The CDR3 DNA sequence: TGTGCCACCAGTGATTCCTCTAGCGGGAGGGCAGATACGCAGTATTTT.

V and J are TRBV6-1 and TRBJ2-5, with D tentatively TRBD1 (6 bases). The CDR3 contains 16 residues. V was shortened by 2 bases and J by 5 bases, with 18 bases between the two germline ends. Germline CDR1 MNHNS, CDR2 SASEGT. This CDR3 is CASSEYTGTSKETQYF. CDR3 in DNA: TGTGCCAGCAGTGAATATACAGGGACCAGCAAGGAGACCCAGTACTTC.

This clonotype was counted many times. The chain couples TRBV3-1 to TRBJ2-2; a possible D gene is TRBD2 (5 bases). Between the trimmed V and J ends, which lost 11 bases and 3 bases, there was a span of 7 bases. The CDR3 runs 11 residues. Per germline, CDR1 LGHDT and CDR2 YNNKEL (reference sequence). DNA for the CDR3: TGTGCCTCCGGGGACACCGGGGAGCTGTTTTTT. It encodes CASGDTGELFF.

This clonotype was counted ten times or more. The CDR3 DNA reads TGTGCCAGCAGTCCAGGCTTCAACTATGGCTACACCTTC. Its protein product is CASSPGFNYGYTF. This chain connects TRBV12-3 or TRBV12-4 to TRBJ1-2; no clear D. The length of the CDR3 is 13 residues. Trimming took off 5 bases at V and 2 bases at J, with 9 bases between the two ends.

The J gene is TRBJ2-3, the V gene TRBV29-1; D gene uncertain. This CDR3 has 10 residues. Germline loops: CDR1 SQVTM, CDR2 ANQGSEA. V was cut by 8 bases and J by 8 bases, with 11 bases left in between. CDR3 residues: CSIPAVTQYF. The CDR3 DNA follows: TGCAGCATTCCGGCAGTTACGCAGTATTTT.

The chain carries TRBV28 and TRBJ2-7; weak D call: TRBD1 (5 bases). Germline V CDR1 and CDR2: MDHEN, SYDVKM. The V end lost 3 bases, the J end lost 1 base, and 16 bases lay between the germline ends. CDR3 length: 16 residues. CDR3 residues: CASSFMGITGSYEQYF. In nucleotides, the CDR3 is TGTGCCAGCAGTTTTATGGGGATTACAGGATCCTACGAGCAGTACTTC. Looking up the rest from reference TRBV28 and TRBJ2-7 gives the full variable domain: DVKVTQSSRYLVKRTGEKVFLECVQDMDHENMFWYRQDPGLGLRLIYFSYDVKMKEKGDIPEGYSVSREKKERFSLILESASTNQTSMYLCASSFMGITGSYEQYFGPGTRLTVT.

This clonotype was detected only a few times. The chain recombines TRBV28 with TRBJ2-7; weak D call: TRBD2 (5 bases). V was trimmed by 1 base and J by 2 bases, leaving 9 bases between them. The germline gives CDR1 MDHEN, CDR2 SYDVKM. The CDR3 has 14 amino acids. The CDR3 region is CASSLFGETYEQYF. The CDR3 bases are TGTGCCAGCAGTTTATTCGGGGAGACCTACGAGCAGTACTTC.